The entry below gives a single T cell receptor beta chain sequence along with its context. Its antigen is still unknown. This sample is part of a study of shared clonotypes between healthy human individuals. In the study overall: The donor pool was made up of two women and three men aged 18 to 49.

Notes on the study in general: Of the naive CD4 clonotypes, around 5.2% were shared across a handful of donors.

V dropped 2 bases and J dropped 4 bases, with 11 bases sitting between them. Germline assignment: CDR1 KGHSH and CDR2 LQKENI. This CDR3 is 15 amino acids long. TCRdb keeps only in-frame clones here, not all; method: immunoSEQ multiplex PCR. This table holds about 680,000 clones, 74% found once. V and J are TRBV18 and TRBJ2-2; tentatively, D is TRBD1 (6 bases). The specimen was memory CD4+ T cells sorted from blood. Stated subset: CD45RA-negative fraction. This TCR was sampled from a young woman in good health. The CDR3 region is CASSPTQGSTGELFF. The CDR3 DNA is TGTGCCAGCTCACCAACACAGGGTAGCACCGGGGAGCTGTTTTTT.